This entry lists 6 T cell receptor beta chains sequenced from one sample in a study of CD8+ T cells in alopecia areata. In each case, RNA was isolated and then reverse transcribed into cDNA as the sequencing template. Here immunoSEQ multiplex PCR was the method, and the copy in TCRdb shows in-frame clones only, minus some. The sample yields approximately 280,000 clones, without any singletons. Markers used for sorting pooled cutaneous lymph node cells were CD4, CD8alpha, NKG2D, NKG2ACE and others. The sequenced sample was CD4+ T cells sorted from a lymph node. The receptors here all came from a C3H/HeJ mouse with alopecia areata. This strain's MHC haplotype is H2-k.

Of note for this clone: Gene names follow the mouse nomenclature. The CDR3 spells CASSHPLGASYEQYF. The DNA read from the CDR3 is TGTGCCAGCAGCCACCCCCTGGGGGCCTCCTAT. This chain uses TRBV5 with TRBJ2-7, with TRBD2 as a possible D gene (7 bases). The DNA ends 4 residues before the CDR3 does, and the rest of the CDR3 is filled in from the germline J gene. V was shortened by 3 bases and J by 0 bases, with 12 bases between the two germline ends. Per germline, CDR1 LGHNA and CDR2 YNLKQL (reference sequence). CDR3 length equals 15 residues.

About this clone itself: The germline and genes are mouse ones. The CDR3 extends 4 residues past the end of the read, so its final part is completed from the germline J gene. This sequence joins TRBV13-1 and TRBJ1-2; D may be TRBD1 (6 bases). CDR3 length: 16 residues. Per the germline V gene, CDR1 is NSHNY and CDR2 is SYGAGN. V was clipped by 0 bases and J by 0 bases, with 12 bases between them. The CDR3 sequence: CASSDVGGGANSDYTF. The CDR3 DNA, read in part, is TGTGCCAGCAGTGATGTGGGGGGGGGCGCAAACTCC.

This clone was counted ten times or more. All gene names here are mouse names. Read data end 4 residues before the CDR3 end; the end is taken from the germline J gene. Other nucleotide sequences in the sample specify the same CDR3. The chain combines TRBV13-3 with TRBJ1-1; 10 nucleotides agree with TRBD1. With V trimmed by 5 bases and J by 3 bases, 1 base remained unmatched. This CDR3 contains 13 residues. Germline V gene lookup returns CDR1 NNHDY and CDR2 SYVADS. CDR3 in amino acids: CASSGTGDTEVFF. The CDR3 DNA, read in part, is TGTGCCAGCAGCGGGACAGGGGACACA.

This clone was seen a handful of times. Mouse gene names and germline throughout. The read finishes 4 residues shy of the CDR3 end, and the germline J gene is used to complete it. The chain recombines TRBV19 with TRBJ2-4; a weak D match, TRBD1 (5 bases). The CDR3 sequence is 14 residues long. The germline V gene encodes CDR1 FNHDT and CDR2 SITEND (reference sequence). V was pared by 5 bases and J by 2 bases, with 12 bases between. The CDR3 bases that were read are TGTGCCAGCAGCCACCGGACAAATCAAAAC. It codes for CASSHRTNQN. The whole CDR3 sequence reads CASSHRTNQNTLYF.

For this clone: Genes and germline are mouse. The observed sequence ends 4 residues before the CDR3 terminus, with the missing tail filled in from the germline J gene. J is TRBJ1-2 and V is TRBV13-2; D possibly corresponds to TRBD1 (5 bases). CDR1 and CDR2 (germline): NNHNN, SYGAGS (reference sequence). Trimming shortened V by 0 bases and J by 0 bases, and 9 bases separated the two germline ends. The CDR3 extends over 15 amino acids. Incomplete CDR3 DNA: TGTGCCAGCGGTGATGGGAGGACAACAAACTCC. Amino acids: CASGDGRTTNS. The full CDR3 is CASGDGRTTNSDYTF.

A remark on this clone: Genes and germline come from the mouse. The sequenced fragment ends 3 residues before the CDR3 boundary, so the rest is inferred from the germline J gene. This specimen includes other DNA sequences encoding the same CDR3. This rearrangement joins TRBV5 to TRBJ1-6; possibly TRBD1 for D (6 bases). TRBJ1-6 has ORF status, its function being uncertain. CDR1 LGHNA and CDR2 YNLKQL come from the germline V gene (reference sequence). The V end was cut by 0 bases, the J end by 3 bases, with 6 bases between. CDR3 length: 15 residues. The CDR3: CASSQDRGYNSPLYF. CDR3 DNA, as far as it was read: TGTGCCAGCAGCCAAGACAGGGGCTATAATTCGCCC.